These 4 T cell receptor beta chains originate from one sample sequenced in a study of blood T cells in healthy people across ages. A second PCR, run for roughly 7 to 12 cycles, used a sample-barcoded 5' primer plus a J-beta primer mix. TCRdb reprocessed the 5' RACE reads via MiXCR and lists one record per CDR3 protein. The table shows about 1.8 million distinct CDR3 sequences, with around 50% occurring only once. The sequenced material came from blood. The receptors stem from a woman aged 40 to 49 in good health.

A few counts support this clonotype. This chain joins TRBV7-2 and TRBJ2-1; 7 bases are a match to TRBD2. CDR1 is SGHTA and CDR2 is FQGNSA in the germline V gene. V dropped 4 bases and J dropped 0; count of bases not matched to a gene: 12. The CDR3 extends over 18 amino acids. CDR3 protein: CASSSGGGERTSYNEQFF. The CDR3 nucleotides are TGTGCCAGCAGCTCCGGGGGAGGGGAACGTACCTCCTACAATGAGCAGTTCTTC.

As regards this clonotype: A junction boundary mismatches the germline segment, possibly from a read error. This chain connects TRBV5-5 to TRBJ2-7; TRBD1 aligns across 10 bases. Germline V lookup: CDR1 SGHKS, CDR2 YYEKEE (reference sequence). The CDR3 extends over 15 amino acids. The CDR3 nucleotides are TGTGCCAACAGCTTGACCGGGACAGGGGTCTACGAGCAGTACTTC. Its translation: CANSLTGTGVYEQYF.

This clonotype has a handful of counts. The chain joins TRBV7-8 to TRBJ1-5; D perhaps matches TRBD1 (6 bases). Germline assignment: CDR1 SGHVS and CDR2 FQNEAQ. Trimming took off 5 bases at V and 6 bases at J, with 17 bases between the two ends. This CDR3 is built from 15 residues. The CDR3 DNA reads as TGTGCCAGCAGCGCTACAGGGTCAGTGGGTCAGCCCCAGCATTTT. Its protein product is CASSATGSVGQPQHF.

This clonotype was seen more than once but under ten times. The rearrangement links TRBV9 to TRBJ2-6; D is unclear. The CDR3 sequence is 15 residues long. V was clipped by 7 bases and J by 2 bases, with 13 bases between them. Germline loops: CDR1 SGDLS, CDR2 YYNGEE. CDR3 coding DNA: TGTGCCAGCGGGGTCGGGTGGCCTGGGGCCAACGTCCTGACTTTC. Protein: CASGVGWPGANVLTF.